A single sample is the source of the 10 T cell receptor beta chains below, sequenced in a study of CD8 T cells in ankylosing spondylitis. Study-level points and caveats: A TCR beta motif made of fewer than ten highly homologous variants seemed typical of ankylosing spondylitis blood.

TCRdb re-analysed the 5' RACE reads in MiXCR, keeping a single row per CDR3 protein. Here the sample spans about 480,000 distinct CDR3 sequences, roughly 18% being singletons. These TCRs' antigens remain unknown. Sequencing was carried out using blood, either unsorted or a sorted T cell fraction (not recorded which). These receptors were taken from a male donor with ankylosing spondylitis.

This clonotype occurred a few times. The chain has TRBV7-2 and TRBJ2-7, with a weak D call TRBD2 (5 bases). There are 13 residues in the CDR3. The V gene's germline CDR1 is SGHTA and CDR2 FQGNSA. V lost 2 bases and J lost 7, with 12 bases in between. The DNA of the CDR3 is TGTGCCAGCAGCTTAAGTTGGGAGCGGGAGCAGTACTTC. The encoded protein is CASSLSWEREQYF.

V usage is TRBV28 and J usage is TRBJ2-1, with 15 positions matching TRBD2. V was pared by 4 bases and J by 7 bases, with 8 bases of the junction left unmatched. The germline gives CDR1 MDHEN, CDR2 SYDVKM. The CDR3 loop spans 17 amino acids. The CDR3, as DNA: TGTGCCAGCAGTTCACACCGGACTAGCGGGAGGGATAATGAGCAGTTCTTC. Protein sequence: CASSSHRTSGRDNEQFF.

The V and J genes are TRBV5-1 and TRBJ1-1; no definite D call. Germline V gives CDR1 SGHRS, CDR2 YFSETQ. The CDR3 runs 15 residues. V gave up 4 bases and J gave up 1 base, with 14 bases separating them. In nucleotides, the CDR3 is TGCGCCAGCAGCCCCGGACTTATTTGGAACACTGAAGCTTTCTTT. This gives the protein CASSPGLIWNTEAFF.

This clonotype was seen ten or more times. CDR3 bases: TGCGCCAGCAGCCCAGGGGGTTCGGTCACAGATACGCAGTATTTT. It yields the protein CASSPGGSVTDTQYF. V usage is TRBV5-1 and J usage is TRBJ2-3, with 7 bases that match TRBD1. V trimming: 4 bases; J trimming: 2 bases; junction bases outside the gene matches: 7. The germline V gene encodes CDR1 SGHRS and CDR2 YFSETQ. The CDR3 is made up of 15 amino acids.

The chain uses TRBV24-1 and TRBJ1-5; TRBD1 agrees at 8 bases. CDR1 is KGHDR and CDR2 is SFDVKD in the germline V gene. Trimming at V came to 3 bases and at J to 6 bases, leaving 6 bases not matched to a gene. The CDR3 sequence is 15 residues long. CDR3 DNA sequence: TGTGCCACCAGTGATACTACAGGGGGGCCTCAGCCCCAGCATTTT. Translating it yields CATSDTTGGPQPQHF.

The genes are TRBV12-3 or TRBV12-4 and TRBJ1-3; D might be TRBD1 (5 bases). The CDR3 totals 14 residues. The germline V and J ends were trimmed by 7 bases and 2 bases, with 12 bases remaining between them. DNA of the CDR3: TGTGCCAGCACCATAGACAGTACTGGAAACACCATATATTTT. This codes for CASTIDSTGNTIYF.

This clonotype was seen a few times. The V gene is TRBV30, the J gene TRBJ2-7, with 7 bases fitting TRBD1. Germline-derived CDR1 and CDR2 are GTSNPN and SVGIG (reference sequence). J gave up 4 bases and V 7 bases, and 7 bases lay outside the gene matches. The CDR3 sequence is 12 residues long. CDR3 nucleotide sequence: TGTGCCTCCCTTCAACAGGGGTACGAGCAGTACTTC. Its translation is CASLQQGYEQYF.

The chain uses TRBV27 and TRBJ2-3, with 9 bases matching TRBD2. CDR1 and CDR2 from the germline V gene are MNHEY and SMNVEV (reference sequence). This CDR3 is built from 16 residues. With V trimmed by 2 bases and J by 8 bases, 11 bases remained unmatched. The DNA for the CDR3 is TGTGCCAGCAGTTTAAATGGGCGGGGGGGCCACCCTACGCAGTATTTT. This gives the protein CASSLNGRGGHPTQYF.

In this sample, this clonotype turned up a few times. This chain links TRBV20-1 with TRBJ2-1, with D possibly TRBD2 on 5 matching bases. Trimming pared 4 bases from V and 9 bases from J, leaving 13 bases between. Germline lookup yields CDR1 DFQATT and CDR2 SNEGSKA (reference sequence). The CDR3 covers 12 residues. This CDR3 is CSATLPGSEQFF. CDR3 DNA: TGCAGTGCTACCCTCCCGGGAAGTGAGCAGTTCTTC.

This clonotype was counted a few times. The chain couples TRBV6-4 to TRBJ2-5; weak D call: TRBD2 (7 bases). Germline V lookup: CDR1 MRHNA, CDR2 SNTAGT. CDR3 length: 15 residues. Trimming cost V 2 bases and J 5 bases, with 15 bases left between them. CDR3 in amino acids: CASSDVPGGRETQYF. The CDR3 DNA follows: TGTGCCAGCAGTGACGTACCGGGGGGCCGGGAGACCCAGTACTTC.